Following are 9 T cell receptor beta chains from one sample sequenced in a study of blood T cell repertoires in COVID-19. TCRdb keeps only in-frame clones here, not all; method: immunoSEQ multiplex PCR. The repertoire includes a few hundred thousand clones, around 90% of them detected once, and less than 8.5% sits in the top ten. The sample consisted of peripheral blood. Every receptor here comes from a woman in her 70s with active or convalescent COVID-19.

The chain carries TRBV7-9 and TRBJ2-7; a possible D gene is TRBD1 (6 bases). The germline V and J ends were trimmed by 1 base and 5 bases, with 18 bases remaining between them. CDR3 size: 16 residues. From germline, CDR1 is SEHNR and CDR2 FQNEAQ (reference sequence). The CDR3 loop reads CASSLGNRVRSHEQYF. CDR3 DNA sequence: TGTGCCAGCAGCTTAGGAAACAGGGTGAGGTCTCACGAGCAGTACTTC.

V is TRBV5-5 and J is TRBJ1-1; TRBD1 agrees at 10 bases. The J segment lost 8 bases and the V segment lost 4 bases, leaving 2 bases of the junction unmatched. Germline CDR1 reads SGHKS; CDR2 reads YYEKEE (reference sequence). This CDR3 is 12 amino acids long. CDR3 region: CASSPGQGEAFF. CDR3 coding DNA: TGTGCCAGCAGCCCGGGACAGGGGGAAGCTTTCTTT.

The table lists this clone with a few counts. CDR3 loop: CASSVETGNGNTIYF. Written as DNA, the CDR3 is TGTGCCAGCAGCGTAGAGACAGGGAATGGAAACACCATATATTTT. V gene TRBV7-8 combines with J gene TRBJ1-3; 7 nucleotides match TRBD1. The germline V gene has CDR1 SGHVS and CDR2 FQNEAQ. J gave up 3 bases and V 5 bases, and 7 bases lay outside the gene matches. This CDR3 has 15 residues.

V is TRBV7-9 and J is TRBJ2-1; 8 bases match TRBD1. This CDR3 region has 16 residues. Germline loops: CDR1 SEHNR, CDR2 FQNEAQ (reference sequence). The junction had 11 bases not matched to a gene; V was cut back by 6 bases and J by 4 bases. The CDR3 DNA reads TGTGCCAGCAGACCTGGGACAGGCCTGAGGTACAATGAGCAGTTCTTC. This translates into CASRPGTGLRYNEQFF.

This chain uses TRBV5-3 with TRBJ1-5; D may be TRBD1 (5 bases). TRBV5-3 is an open reading frame whose function is uncertain. This CDR3 contains 17 residues. The V end was cut by 8 bases, the J end by 2 bases, with 23 bases between. CDR3 bases: TGTGCCAGTTATCTGAACGATTGCAGGGAACGCAATCAGCCCCAGCATTTT. As protein: CASYLNDCRERNQPQHF.

The chain has TRBV4-1 and TRBJ1-2, with a possible D match to TRBD1 (6 bases). The CDR3 is 15 residues long. Germline V lookup: CDR1 MGHRA, CDR2 YSYEKL. V lost 0 bases to trimming and J lost 7 bases, with 15 bases between them. CDR3: CASSQEGAAGFGYTF. CDR3 in DNA: TGCGCCAGCAGCCAAGAGGGGGCGGCCGGTTTTGGCTACACCTTC.

A remark on this clone: Other DNA sequences in the same sample also yield this CDR3. The chain joins TRBV7-9 to TRBJ2-7; TRBD2 is a possible D gene (5 bases). The V and J ends lost 3 bases and 6 bases respectively, with 12 bases between them. The CDR3 sequence is 13 residues long. Looked up from germline, CDR1 is SEHNR and CDR2 is FQNEAQ (reference sequence). In DNA, the CDR3 is TGTGCCAGCAGCTTGGAGCTACGGGGCGAGCAGTACTTC. It specifies CASSLELRGEQYF.

J is TRBJ1-4 and V is TRBV12-3 or TRBV12-4; D gene unclear. Trimming left V 0 bases short and J 12 bases short, with 8 bases between. CDR3 length: 12 residues. The CDR3, as DNA: TGTGCCAGCAGTTTAGCGTCCGGGGAACTGTTTTTT. It is translated as CASSLASGELFF.

In regard to this clone: A read error may produce the germline difference seen at one junction end. The rearrangement links TRBV2 to TRBJ1-2, with a weak D call TRBD1 (6 bases). CDR1 is SNHLY and CDR2 is FYNNEI in the germline V gene. The CDR3 consists of 11 residues. The CDR3 DNA sequence: TGTGCCAGCAGTGAGGGGGGGCCAGCCGGCTTC. Translated: CASSEGGPAGF.